These T cell receptor beta chains were read from a single sample in a study of a mutant IDH1 vaccine in newly diagnosed glioma. Their specific antigens are unknown. Clones were sequenced by immunoSEQ multiplex PCR, and TCRdb holds only the in-frame ones, with some missing. There are 110,000 or so clones in the sample; roughly 90% occur only once, and roughly 0.57% lies in the top ten. Here the sequenced sample was PBMCs, taken from a glioma patient whose treatment included an IDH1 peptide vaccine. The receptors were gathered from a woman between 45 and 65 years old with glioma. CDR3s include the opening cysteine and the closing phenylalanine or tryptophan. Each record gives: CDR3 protein, CDR3 DNA, D gene, J gene, clone size, V gene. The D gene is left open where the match is weak. Expanded clones are given a class, and other clones once, few, many or no size at all.

CDR3aa: CASSLAGGDYNEQFF
CDR3nt: TGCGCCAGCAGCTTGGCAGGGGGGGACTACAATGAGCAGTTCTTC
d_gene: -
j_gene: TRBJ2-1
abundance: -
v_gene: TRBV5-1

CDR3aa: CASSYLGQRNEKLFF
CDR3nt: TGTGCCAGCAGTTACTTGGGACAGAGAAATGAAAAACTGTTTTTT
d_gene: TRBD1
j_gene: TRBJ1-4
abundance: -
v_gene: TRBV6-5

CDR3aa: CASSLRAGAWTKRGEQYF
CDR3nt: TGTGCCAGCAGCTTGCGGGCAGGAGCCTGGACTAAGCGGGGCGAGCAGTACTTC
d_gene: TRBD2
j_gene: TRBJ2-7
abundance: -
v_gene: TRBV7-8

CDR3aa: CASSTGEATEAFF
CDR3nt: TGTGCCAGCAGTACTGGGGAGGCCACTGAAGCTTTCTTT
d_gene: -
j_gene: TRBJ1-1
abundance: -
v_gene: TRBV6-5

CDR3aa: CAGSLVDRRSNEQYF
CDR3nt: TGCGCCGGCAGCTTGGTGGACAGACGATCTAACGAGCAGTACTTC
d_gene: -
j_gene: TRBJ2-7
abundance: -
v_gene: TRBV5-1

CDR3aa: CAWSVQGGPQETQYF
CDR3nt: TGTGCCTGGAGTGTACAGGGGGGGCCCCAAGAGACCCAGTACTTC
d_gene: -
j_gene: TRBJ2-5
abundance: few
v_gene: TRBV30

CDR3aa: CASSLWGGVSGNTIYF
CDR3nt: TGTGCCAGCAGCTTATGGGGTGGAGTCTCTGGAAACACCATATATTTT
d_gene: -
j_gene: TRBJ1-3
abundance: -
v_gene: TRBV7-2

CDR3aa: CASSVATAGGGPETQYF
CDR3nt: TGTGCCAGCAGCGTAGCTACGGCAGGGGGCGGTCCTGAGACCCAGTACTTC
d_gene: TRBD1
j_gene: TRBJ2-5
abundance: -
v_gene: TRBV9

CDR3aa: CASSQGQGSGANVLTF
CDR3nt: TGCGCCAGCAGCCAGGGACAGGGCTCTGGGGCCAACGTCCTGACTTTC
d_gene: TRBD1
j_gene: TRBJ2-6
abundance: -
v_gene: TRBV4-1

CDR3aa: CATLGMNEQFF
CDR3nt: TGTGCCACCCTGGGGATGAATGAGCAGTTCTTC
d_gene: -
j_gene: TRBJ2-1
abundance: -
v_gene: TRBV25-1

CDR3aa: CASSVFAGTSGRAEQFF
CDR3nt: TGTGCCAGCAGCGTATTTGCTGGGACTAGCGGGAGGGCTGAGCAGTTCTTC
d_gene: TRBD2
j_gene: TRBJ2-1
abundance: -
v_gene: TRBV9

CDR3aa: CASSLRGGYEQYF
CDR3nt: TGTGCCAGCAGTTTGCGGGGTGGCTACGAGCAGTACTTC
d_gene: -
j_gene: TRBJ2-7
abundance: once
v_gene: TRBV27

CDR3aa: CASSQVWGRSQETQYF
CDR3nt: TGCGCCAGCAGCCAAGTTTGGGGACGGAGCCAAGAGACCCAGTACTTC
d_gene: -
j_gene: TRBJ2-5
abundance: -
v_gene: TRBV4-1

CDR3aa: CASSLGQGAYNEQFF
CDR3nt: TGTGCTAGCAGCCTAGGACAGGGGGCCTACAATGAGCAGTTCTTC
d_gene: TRBD1
j_gene: TRBJ2-1
abundance: -
v_gene: TRBV7-7

CDR3aa: CASSLASSYEQYF
CDR3nt: TGCGCCAGCAGCTTGGCCAGCTCCTACGAGCAGTACTTC
d_gene: -
j_gene: TRBJ2-7
abundance: -
v_gene: TRBV5-1